The 25 T cell receptor beta chains below were found in one sample sequenced in a study of molecular identifiers for immune sequencing clone quantification. TCRdb reprocessed the PCR reads with MiXCR, giving one entry per CDR3 protein. The data hold about 630,000 distinct CDR3 sequences, with over 25% observed a single time. Material: naive CD8+ T cells from blood, with Jurkat cell RNA spiked in. Subset defined: FACS-sorted CD8+CD4-CCR7+CD45RA+ naive T cells. Receptors originate from a human donor in good health. Some libraries in this study had Jurkat cell RNA spiked in.

This sequence joins TRBV4-3 and TRBJ2-3, with 12 positions matching TRBD2. CDR1 and CDR2 from the germline V gene are LGHNA and YSLEER. The V and J ends lost 1 base and 2 bases, in that order; junction bases with no gene match: 10. The CDR3 contains 19 residues. The CDR3 reads CASSQVASGGAHLTDTQYF. DNA of the CDR3: TGCGCCAGCAGCCAAGTTGCTAGCGGGGGGGCCCACCTCACAGATACGCAGTATTTT.

A few counts support this clonotype. The rearrangement links TRBV29-1 to TRBJ2-1; D is perhaps TRBD1 or TRBD2 (5 bases each). There are 16 residues in the CDR3. V was clipped by 1 base and J by 3 bases, with 16 bases between them. The germline V gene has CDR1 SQVTM and CDR2 ANQGSEA. CDR3: CSVEGGPLENYNEQFF. The CDR3 DNA reads as TGCAGCGTTGAAGGGGGACCCTTGGAGAACTACAATGAGCAGTTCTTC.

This clonotype was counted only a few times. The J gene is TRBJ2-2, the V gene TRBV7-9, with 14 bases fitting TRBD2. Germline CDR1 SEHNR, CDR2 FQNEAQ (reference sequence). J gave up 0 bases and V 6 bases, and 6 bases lay outside the gene matches. CDR3 length: 18 amino acids. CDR3 amino acids: CASRSPGLAGANTGELFF. The CDR3 coding sequence is TGTGCCAGCAGGAGTCCGGGACTAGCGGGGGCGAACACCGGGGAGCTGTTTTTT.

This clonotype was detected ten times or more. CDR3 coding DNA: TGTGCCAGCAGCCCGGCGGGTCTGAACACTGAAGCTTTCTTT. Residues: CASSPAGLNTEAFF. The chain carries TRBV6-2 or TRBV6-3 and TRBJ1-1, with D unclear. V was clipped by 6 bases and J by 0 bases, with 11 bases between them. Germline CDR1 and CDR2: MNHEY and SVGEGT. The CDR3 length is 14 residues.

This clonotype was observed a few times. The chain links TRBV25-1 to TRBJ2-1, with unresolved D. The CDR3 is 13 amino acids. Germline V gene sequence: CDR1 MGHDK, CDR2 SYGVNS. V shed 2 bases and J shed 4 bases, with 6 bases lying between them. CDR3 sequence: CASSEVSYNEQFF. DNA for the CDR3: TGTGCCAGCAGTGAAGTCAGTTACAATGAGCAGTTCTTC.

The chain carries TRBV5-6 and TRBJ2-1; TRBD2 is a possible D gene (6 bases). Germline CDR1 reads SGHDT; CDR2 reads YYEEEE. Trimming cost V 1 base and J 0 bases, with 11 bases left between them. The CDR3 extends over 16 amino acids. The CDR3 bases are TGTGCCAGCAGCTTGCGGGGGTCGAGCTCCTACAATGAGCAGTTCTTC. As protein: CASSLRGSSSYNEQFF.

V and J are TRBV19 and TRBJ2-7, with TRBD2 matching 10 bases. V lost 7 bases to trimming and J lost 2 bases; unmatched junction nucleotides: 8. This CDR3 region has 15 residues. Germline assignment: CDR1 LNHDA and CDR2 SQIVND (reference sequence). As DNA, the CDR3 is TGTGCCAGTAAACCGGCTAGCGGGAGCGCCTACGAGCAGTACTTC. It yields the protein CASKPASGSAYEQYF.

To note about this clonotype: A much larger clone sits a single nucleotide away, making a read error possible. The chain couples TRBV29-1 to TRBJ1-2; D is possibly TRBD1 (6 bases). Trimming removed 3 bases at V and 9 bases at J, with 11 bases between. CDR1 and CDR2 from the germline V gene are SQVTM and ANQGSEA. This CDR3 contains 11 residues. The CDR3 region has the DNA TGCAGCGTTGACAGGGGAGATAGCTACACCTTC. Protein: CSVDRGDSYTF.

The chain links TRBV27 to TRBJ2-7, with 8 bases that match TRBD2. There are 14 residues in the CDR3. Germline loops: CDR1 MNHEY, CDR2 SMNVEV (reference sequence). V shed 7 bases and J 7 bases; nucleotides not matched to a gene: 12. The DNA of the CDR3 is TGTGCCAGCAACCGGCGGGGGGCGGCGGGGGAGCAGTACTTC. The encoded protein is CASNRRGAAGEQYF.

Notes on this clonotype: This sequence may be a read error, since a much larger clone differs from it by one base. The gene calls are TRBV6-5 and TRBJ1-1, with 9 bases identical to TRBD1. This CDR3 is built from 14 residues. Germline V gene lookup returns CDR1 MNHEY and CDR2 SVGAGI. The V segment lost 8 bases and the J segment 4 bases; nucleotides outside the gene matches: 8. This chain's CDR3 is CASGHTGGATEAFF. In DNA, the CDR3 is TGTGCCAGCGGCCATACAGGGGGCGCCACTGAAGCTTTCTTT.

At least ten counts were recorded for this clonotype. This sequence joins TRBV29-1 and TRBJ2-7; TRBD1 matches 11 bases. J gave up 4 bases and V 1 base, and 6 bases lay outside the gene matches. Germline assignment: CDR1 SQVTM and CDR2 ANQGSEA. CDR3 length: 15 residues. The CDR3 loop is CSVEAGQGAEYEQYF. In DNA form, the CDR3 reads TGCAGCGTTGAAGCCGGACAGGGGGCAGAATACGAGCAGTACTTC.

This clonotype was counted ten times or more. The chain recombines TRBV6-5 with TRBJ2-2; maybe TRBD2 (6 bases). V lost 4 bases to trimming and J lost 0 bases, with 12 bases between them. Germline values: CDR1 MNHEY, CDR2 SVGAGI. The CDR3 has 16 residues. The CDR3 region is CASSFGWEANTGELFF. In DNA, the CDR3 is TGTGCCAGCAGTTTCGGTTGGGAGGCGAACACCGGGGAGCTGTTTTTT.

The chain uses TRBV12-3 or TRBV12-4 and TRBJ2-1; 9 bases match TRBD2. V lost 6 bases, J lost 6 bases, and 12 bases stayed unmatched. The CDR3 totals 16 residues. The CDR3 region has the DNA TGTGCCAGCAGACCTCTAACTAGCGGGTGGGTCAATGAGCAGTTCTTC. Translation: CASRPLTSGWVNEQFF.

A word on this clonotype: This clone may be a read error of a much larger clone one base away. The chain links TRBV20-1 to TRBJ2-7; a weak D match, TRBD2 (6 bases). The CDR3 extends over 14 amino acids. The V and J ends lost 1 base and 2 bases respectively, with 12 bases between them. Germline CDR1 reads DFQATT; CDR2 reads SNEGSKA (reference sequence). The CDR3 coding sequence is TGCAGTGCTAGAGCGGGGACTGGCGCCTACGAGCAGTACTTC. Translated, it gives CSARAGTGAYEQYF.

This clonotype was recorded at least ten times. The CDR3 DNA reads as TGCAGTGCTAGAGATCCCCTAGCGGGAGGGAACGAGCAGTACTTC. Amino acids: CSARDPLAGGNEQYF. This chain uses TRBV20-1 with TRBJ2-7; 12 nucleotides line up with TRBD2. After removal of 0 bases from V and 5 bases from J, the junction contained 5 bases not matched to a gene. CDR1 is DFQATT, CDR2 SNEGSKA, per germline (reference sequence). This CDR3 has 15 residues.

The sample holds a few counts of this clonotype. V and J are TRBV5-1 and TRBJ2-7; D unresolved. This CDR3 has 15 amino acids. Germline assignment: CDR1 SGHRS and CDR2 YFSETQ. V was cut by 1 base and J by 0 bases, with 11 bases left in between. The CDR3 region has the DNA TGCGCCAGCAGCTTGTCTTACGGTTTCTCCTACGAGCAGTACTTC. Translated, it gives CASSLSYGFSYEQYF.

There are many counts of this clonotype. This chain connects TRBV4-3 to TRBJ2-1; 11 bases align to TRBD2. Germline V gives CDR1 LGHNA, CDR2 YSLEER. The CDR3 spans 16 residues. Losses at the gene ends were 3 bases for V and 6 bases for J; bases not matched to a gene: 7. In DNA form, the CDR3 reads TGCGCCAGCAGCCAGGGTAGCGGGGGGGCCAGCAATGAGCAGTTCTTC. This gives the protein CASSQGSGGASNEQFF.

This clonotype occurred a few times. V gene TRBV30 combines with J gene TRBJ2-7; 7 nucleotides match TRBD1. The CDR3 contains 16 residues. With V trimmed by 2 bases and J by 2 bases, 12 bases remained unmatched. The germline V gene encodes CDR1 GTSNPN and CDR2 SVGIG (reference sequence). DNA for the CDR3: TGTGCCTGGAGTTATACGCATCCGGGACAGACCTACGAGCAGTACTTC. Translation: CAWSYTHPGQTYEQYF.

A remark on this clonotype: Being one base from a much bigger clone, this may be a read error. The chain carries TRBV24-1 and TRBJ2-3; a weak D match, TRBD1 (5 bases). CDR1 and CDR2 from the germline V gene are KGHDR and SFDVKD. CDR3 length equals 15 residues. V gave up 7 bases and J gave up 3 bases, with 16 bases separating them. Here the CDR3 reads CATRDKGWKTDTQYF. CDR3 DNA sequence: TGTGCCACCAGGGACAAGGGATGGAAAACAGATACGCAGTATTTT.

This clonotype has more than one count but fewer than ten. The chain recombines TRBV7-9 with TRBJ1-4; 7 bases map to TRBD1. This CDR3 spans 16 amino acids. The germline V gene has CDR1 SEHNR and CDR2 FQNEAQ (reference sequence). V lost 5 bases, J lost 7 bases, and 13 bases stayed unmatched. CDR3 residues: CASSDADRVLAEKLFF. CDR3 nucleotides: TGTGCCAGCAGCGACGCTGACAGGGTACTGGCTGAAAAACTGTTTTTT.

The chain recombines TRBV19 with TRBJ1-2, with D possibly being TRBD1 (6 bases). The CDR3 extends over 13 amino acids. V was shortened by 7 bases and J by 7 bases, with 16 bases between the two germline ends. The germline V gene encodes CDR1 LNHDA and CDR2 SQIVND (reference sequence). In nucleotides, the CDR3 is TGTGCCAGTAAATCAGGGGTAATATTTGGCTACACCTTC. Its translation: CASKSGVIFGYTF. Full variable domain (missing parts from reference TRBV19 and TRBJ1-2): DGGITQSPKYLFRKEGQNVTLSCEQNLNHDAMYWYRQDPGQGLRLIYYSQIVNDFQKGDIAEGYSVSREKKESFPLTVTSAQKNPTAFYLCASKSGVIFGYTFGSGTRLTVV.

This clonotype was counted only a few times. The chain is built from TRBV7-9 and TRBJ2-1; D not resolved. V dropped 3 bases and J dropped 9 bases, with 9 bases sitting between them. CDR3 size: 12 residues. In germline, CDR1 is SEHNR, CDR2 FQNEAQ (reference sequence). This CDR3 is CASSFKSREQFF. The CDR3 DNA sequence: TGTGCCAGCAGCTTTAAATCTCGTGAGCAGTTCTTC. The full variable domain, completed using reference TRBV7-9 and TRBJ2-1, is DTGVSQNPRHKITKRGQNVTFRCDPISEHNRLYWYRQTLGQGPEFLTYFQNEAQLEKSRLLSDRFSAERPKGSFSTLEIQRTEQGDSAMYLCASSFKSREQFFGPGTRLTVL.

This clonotype was observed at least ten times. The chain recombines TRBV29-1 with TRBJ1-2, with a tentative D call TRBD1 (6 bases). In germline, CDR1 is SQVTM, CDR2 ANQGSEA. The CDR3 totals 14 residues. V lost 2 bases to trimming and J lost 5 bases, with 15 bases between them. CDR3 nucleotide sequence: TGCAGCGTTGAACCCAGGGGTGACGTGTATGGCTACACCTTC. This gives the protein CSVEPRGDVYGYTF. Full variable domain (rest looked up from reference TRBV29-1 and TRBJ1-2): SAVISQKPSRDICQRGTSLTIQCQVDSQVTMMFWYRQQPGQSLTLIATANQGSEATYESGFVIDKFPISRPNLTFSTLTVSNMSPEDSSIYLCSVEPRGDVYGYTFGSGTRLTVV.

This clonotype was seen more than once but under ten times. V usage is TRBV20-1 and J usage is TRBJ2-2, with D perhaps TRBD1 or TRBD2 (5 bases each). Germline V gene sequence: CDR1 DFQATT, CDR2 SNEGSKA (reference sequence). The CDR3 is made up of 15 amino acids. Trimming pared 0 bases from V and 0 bases from J, leaving 8 bases between. CDR3 coding DNA: TGCAGTGCTAGAGATTGGGGGACGAACACCGGGGAGCTGTTTTTT. The encoded protein is CSARDWGTNTGELFF.

This clonotype was found once. The junction departs from the called germline gene at one end, perhaps through a read error. The rearrangement links TRBV9 to TRBJ1-1; 9 bases line up with TRBD1. CDR3 length: 13 amino acids. The germline V gene has CDR1 SGDLS and CDR2 YYNGEE. The CDR3 reads CVSSPQGATEAFF. The CDR3 DNA reads as TGTGTCAGCAGCCCACAGGGGGCCACTGAAGCTTTCTTT.